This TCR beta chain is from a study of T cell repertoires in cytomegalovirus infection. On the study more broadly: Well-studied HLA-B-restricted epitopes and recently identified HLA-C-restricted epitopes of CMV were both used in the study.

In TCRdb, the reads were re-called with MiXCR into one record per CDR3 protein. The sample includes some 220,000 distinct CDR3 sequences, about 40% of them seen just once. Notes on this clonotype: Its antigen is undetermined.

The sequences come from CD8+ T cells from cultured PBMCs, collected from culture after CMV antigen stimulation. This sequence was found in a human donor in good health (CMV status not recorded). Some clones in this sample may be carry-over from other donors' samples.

The CDR3 DNA is TGTGCCAGTAGTATCGGAGACAGGGTACCTGAAGCTTTCTTT. This codes for CASSIGDRVPEAFF. The chain has TRBV19 and TRBJ1-1, with 7 nucleotides matching TRBD1. This CDR3 is built from 14 residues. The V gene end was trimmed by 3 bases and the J gene end by 6 bases; junction bases not matched to a gene: 7. Germline loops: CDR1 LNHDA, CDR2 SQIVND (reference sequence).